The clone carrying this TCR beta chain was observed many times. The data stem from a study of regulatory T cells in long-lasting Graves disease. Study information: Those Graves' patients who were newly diagnosed had been on antithyroid drugs under 3 months.

The time point was: newly diagnosed GD, antithyroid drugs for less than 3 months. The TCR library was made from RNA that had been extracted from PBMCs in TRIzol. The length of the CDR3 is 15 residues. Trimming cost V 2 bases and J 1 base; bases outside gene matches: 5. CDR1 and CDR2 from the germline V gene are DFQATT and SNEGSKA (reference sequence). Arm-PCR of CDR3 regions and iRepertoire HTBI primers were the basis on which TCR beta libraries were built. TCRdb reanalysed the multiplex PCR reads using MiXCR and keeps one entry per CDR3 protein. Of approximately 480,000 distinct CDR3 sequences listed, 15% to 20% are singletons. The same data also contributed to another study, on T cells in Graves' hyperthyroidism and ophthalmopathy. Per that study: The HTBI primer set served for first-round RT-PCR of the TCR CDR3.

The TCR originated in a man in his forties with Graves disease. This chain connects TRBV20-1 to TRBJ2-7; 10 bases fit TRBD2. The sequenced sample was peripheral blood mononuclear cells (PBMCs), obtained at new diagnosis, from a patient treated with antithyroid drugs. CDR3: CSARSSGRASYEQYF. The CDR3 region has the DNA TGCAGTGCTAGAAGCAGCGGGAGGGCATCCTACGAGCAGTACTTC.